This is a list of T cell receptor beta chains from one sample in a study of T-cell memory formation after mild COVID-19. TCRdb re-analysed the 5' RACE reads in MiXCR, keeping a single row per CDR3 protein. Among 250,000 or so distinct CDR3 sequences listed, roughly 18% were seen once. The sequenced sample was PBMCs or a T cell subset sorted from them (not recorded which). These receptors all come from a man between 18 and 35 years old who had mild COVID-19 (a few samples of this study predate the infection). Cell type and time point are not known. CDR3s include the opening cysteine and the closing phenylalanine or tryptophan. D genes are given only for firm matches. A clone size is listed for some rows: how often the clone was seen (once, few, many), or a class if it is expanded.

D: NA; J: TRBJ2-2; size: few; V: TRBV7-9; DNA: TGTGCCAGCAGCCTCCAGAGGGAGCCGAACACCGGGGAGCTGTTTTTT; CDR3: CASSLQREPNTGELFF
D: TRBD1; J: TRBJ1-5; size: once; V: TRBV28; DNA: TGTGCCAGCAGCCCTCGGACAGGGGGCGTTCAGCCCCAGCATTTT; CDR3: CASSPRTGGVQPQHF
D: NA; J: TRBJ1-6; size: many; V: TRBV18; DNA: TGTGCCAGCAGCGAAAGCTCCTATAATTCACCCCTCCACTTT; CDR3: CASSESSYNSPLHF
D: TRBD1; J: TRBJ1-2; size: many; V: TRBV4-3; DNA: TGCGCCAGCAGCCAAGATTGGCAGGGGGCTGTAAACTATGGCTACACCTTC; CDR3: CASSQDWQGAVNYGYTF
D: NA; J: TRBJ1-1; size: NA; V: TRBV24-1; DNA: TGTGCCACCAGTGCCGGGGGCGGCACTGAAGCTTTCTTT; CDR3: CATSAGGGTEAFF
D: NA; J: TRBJ2-1; size: many; V: TRBV7-3; DNA: TGTGCCAGCAGCTTTTTGCGGGGGCCCGGAAATGAGCAGTTCTTC; CDR3: CASSFLRGPGNEQFF
D: NA; J: TRBJ2-1; size: NA; V: TRBV7-7; DNA: TGTGCTAGCAGCTTAGACAGGCACAATGAGCAGTTCTTC; CDR3: CASSLDRHNEQFF
D: NA; J: TRBJ2-2; size: few; V: TRBV18; DNA: TGTGCCAGCTCACCACGGCAGGCGCAATGGACCGGGGAGCTGTTTTTT; CDR3: CASSPRQAQWTGELFF
D: NA; J: TRBJ2-3; size: few; V: TRBV5-1; DNA: TGCGCCAGCAGCTTGGCCGAGGGGGGTCACACAGATACGCAGTATTTT; CDR3: CASSLAEGGHTDTQYF
D: TRBD1; J: TRBJ1-5; size: few; V: TRBV12-3/TRBV12-4; DNA: TGTGCCAGCAGTTTCCGGGACAGGGTCCAGCATTTT; CDR3: CASSFRDRVQHF
D: NA; J: TRBJ2-5; size: many; V: TRBV7-9; DNA: TGTGCCAGCAGCTTTCCGAGACAGGACCCCCTCAGGGAGACCCAGTACTTC; CDR3: CASSFPRQDPLRETQYF
D: NA; J: TRBJ2-3; size: NA; V: TRBV4-1; DNA: TGCGCCAGCAGCCGCCTCCCGGGCGGGGGCGGCACAGATACGCAGTATTTT; CDR3: CASSRLPGGGGTDTQYF
D: NA; J: TRBJ2-7; size: NA; V: TRBV5-1; DNA: TGCGCCAGCAGCTTGGAGGACCCGACCTACGAGCAGTACTTC; CDR3: CASSLEDPTYEQYF
D: NA; J: TRBJ2-2; size: NA; V: TRBV4-3; DNA: TGCGCCAGCAGCCAAGCTGGGCGCCAGGCTAATTCAGACACCGGGGAGCTGTTTTTT; CDR3: CASSQAGRQANSDTGELFF
D: NA; J: TRBJ2-3; size: many; V: TRBV3-1; DNA: TGTGCCAGCAGCCAAGTTTCACTTCGACAGGCCCAGGGGCAGTATTTT; CDR3: CASSQVSLRQAQGQYF
D: NA; J: TRBJ2-5; size: NA; V: TRBV5-1; DNA: TGCGCCAGCAGCTTGGTTGGGCGGGGCCGAGCGGAGACCCAGTACTTC; CDR3: CASSLVGRGRAETQYF
D: NA; J: TRBJ2-1; size: few; V: TRBV6-4; DNA: TGTGCCAGCAGCCAGACAGGGGAGGGAAATGAGCAGTTCTTC; CDR3: CASSQTGEGNEQFF
D: NA; J: TRBJ2-1; size: few; V: TRBV15; DNA: TGTGCCACCAGCTCGGTAGGCAGGGCCCGGCGGAATGAGCAGTTCTTC; CDR3: CATSSVGRARRNEQFF
D: TRBD2; J: TRBJ2-1; size: few; V: TRBV12-5; DNA: TGTGCTAGCGAAAAAGCGGGATACAATGAGCAGTTCTTC; CDR3: CASEKAGYNEQFF
D: TRBD1; J: TRBJ2-1; size: NA; V: TRBV30; DNA: TGTGCCTGGACTCAGGGGGCAGGAAATGAGCAGTTCTTC; CDR3: CAWTQGAGNEQFF
D: NA; J: TRBJ1-2; size: few; V: TRBV6-5; DNA: TGTGCCAGCAGTTACGGTGGCGGCTACACCTTC; CDR3: CASSYGGGYTF
D: NA; J: TRBJ2-1; size: few; V: TRBV5-5; DNA: TGTGCCAGCAGCTCCTTAGGTGGGACGGCCTACAATGAGCAGTTCTTC; CDR3: CASSSLGGTAYNEQFF
D: NA; J: TRBJ2-5; size: NA; V: TRBV7-6; DNA: TGTGCCGCGGGACTGGGGGAGACCCAGTACTTC; CDR3: CAAGLGETQYF
D: NA; J: TRBJ2-2; size: NA; V: TRBV4-3; DNA: TGCGCCAGCAGCCAAGATACTAGGACCGGGGAGCTGTTTTTT; CDR3: CASSQDTRTGELFF
D: NA; J: TRBJ1-1; size: NA; V: TRBV10-1; DNA: TGCGCCAGCAGTGAAGTAAGGGACACTGAAGCTTTCTTT; CDR3: CASSEVRDTEAFF
D: NA; J: TRBJ1-1; size: NA; V: TRBV7-9; DNA: TGTGCCAGCAGCTTAGGAAACGTAGGAATGAACACTGAAGCTTTCTTT; CDR3: CASSLGNVGMNTEAFF
D: TRBD1; J: TRBJ2-7; size: few; V: TRBV6-5; DNA: TGTGCCAGCAGTTACTCGTTTTGGGACAGCTACGAGCAGTACTTC; CDR3: CASSYSFWDSYEQYF
D: TRBD1; J: TRBJ1-1; size: NA; V: TRBV15; DNA: TGTGCCACCAGCAGGGACAGGGGTACTGAAGCTTTCTTT; CDR3: CATSRDRGTEAFF
D: NA; J: TRBJ1-4; size: NA; V: TRBV6-6; DNA: TGTGCCAGCAGCCCCGATTTCGGGGAAAAACTGTTTTTT; CDR3: CASSPDFGEKLFF
D: NA; J: TRBJ1-2; size: medium-sized; V: TRBV20-1; DNA: TGCAGTGCTGACGACAGCTATGGCTACACCTTC; CDR3: CSADDSYGYTF
D: TRBD2; J: TRBJ2-3; size: many; V: TRBV24-1; DNA: TGTGCCACCAGTGATTTGGGACTAGCGGGGGCGGATACGCAGTATTTT; CDR3: CATSDLGLAGADTQYF
D: TRBD2; J: TRBJ2-1; size: many; V: TRBV5-1; DNA: TGCGCCAGCAGCTTGGCCGGGACTAGCTGGAATGAGCAGTTCTTC; CDR3: CASSLAGTSWNEQFF
D: NA; J: TRBJ2-2; size: few; V: TRBV7-3; DNA: TGTGCCAGCAGCTTAACAGCCCCGTACACCGGGGAGCTGTTTTTT; CDR3: CASSLTAPYTGELFF
D: NA; J: TRBJ1-6; size: NA; V: TRBV28; DNA: TGTGCCAGCAGTTTTAACGGGGATAATTCACCCCTCCACTTT; CDR3: CASSFNGDNSPLHF
D: NA; J: TRBJ2-3; size: NA; V: TRBV11-2; DNA: TGTGCCAGCAGCTCCTCGTCGGGGTGGAATAGAGCAGATACGCAGTATTTT; CDR3: CASSSSSGWNRADTQYF
D: TRBD2; J: TRBJ2-1; size: NA; V: TRBV24-1; DNA: TGTGCCACCAGTGATTTGCCAAGGGTTAGCGGGGGTTCTGGGAATGAGCAGTTCTTC; CDR3: CATSDLPRVSGGSGNEQFF
D: TRBD2; J: TRBJ2-5; size: NA; V: TRBV11-2; DNA: TGTGCCAGCAGCTTAGGGCTAGCGGGGGTAGAGACCCAGTACTTC; CDR3: CASSLGLAGVETQYF
D: TRBD1; J: TRBJ2-1; size: few; V: TRBV11-2; DNA: TGTGCCAGCAGCTTAGACTGGACAGGGGCCTACAATGAGCAGTTCTTC; CDR3: CASSLDWTGAYNEQFF
D: NA; J: TRBJ2-2; size: NA; V: TRBV2; DNA: TGTGCCAGCAGTGTGGTAGTGTCGTCCTACACCGGGGAGCTGTTTTTT; CDR3: CASSVVVSSYTGELFF
D: NA; J: TRBJ2-3; size: few; V: TRBV19; DNA: TGTGCCAGTACCCAAGCAACAGGGTCGGATACGCAGTATTTT; CDR3: CASTQATGSDTQYF
D: NA; J: TRBJ2-1; size: few; V: TRBV12-3/TRBV12-4; DNA: TGTGCCAGCAGTTTAGCGGGGGAACAGTCCGAGCAGTTCTTC; CDR3: CASSLAGEQSEQFF
D: NA; J: TRBJ2-5; size: many; V: TRBV11-2; DNA: TGTGCCAGCAGAGTGGCGACCCAAGAGACCCAGTACTTC; CDR3: CASRVATQETQYF
D: NA; J: TRBJ2-7; size: many; V: TRBV9; DNA: TGTGCCAGCAGCGTAGGGCAGGGCTTAACCTACGAGCAGTACTTC; CDR3: CASSVGQGLTYEQYF
D: NA; J: TRBJ2-5; size: many; V: TRBV5-6; DNA: TGTGCCAGCAGCTCCACATATACGGAGACCCAGTACTTC; CDR3: CASSSTYTETQYF
D: NA; J: TRBJ2-5; size: few; V: TRBV2; DNA: TGTGCCAGCAGCTTACAGGGGAGGGGTAAGACCCAGTACTTC; CDR3: CASSLQGRGKTQYF
D: NA; J: TRBJ2-3; size: few; V: TRBV7-2; DNA: TGTGCCAGCAGCCGAAGCACTGGACTGGAAGATACGCAGTATTTT; CDR3: CASSRSTGLEDTQYF
D: NA; J: TRBJ1-5; size: few; V: TRBV7-3; DNA: TGTGCCACTCCCTCCCAAGGGGATTGGGAGCCCCAGCATTTT; CDR3: CATPSQGDWEPQHF
D: NA; J: TRBJ2-1; size: NA; V: TRBV7-2; DNA: TGTGCCAGCAGCTCGATGAACAATGAGCAGTTCTTC; CDR3: CASSSMNNEQFF
D: NA; J: TRBJ2-7; size: NA; V: TRBV5-6; DNA: TGTGCCAGCAGCCCCCTCGCGGGGGCCCTGTCGGAGCAGTACTTC; CDR3: CASSPLAGALSEQYF
D: NA; J: TRBJ2-7; size: NA; V: TRBV12-5; DNA: TGTGCTAGTGGTTTGGCCTCCGGGATATCGTTC; CDR3: CASGLASGISF
D: NA; J: TRBJ2-1; size: NA; V: TRBV14; DNA: TGTGCCAGCAGCCATTCCGGGAATGAGCAGTTCTTC; CDR3: CASSHSGNEQFF
D: NA; J: TRBJ1-5; size: few; V: TRBV4-3; DNA: TGCGCCAGCAGCCAAGATAGGAGACAGCCCCAGCATTTT; CDR3: CASSQDRRQPQHF
D: TRBD1; J: TRBJ2-3; size: few; V: TRBV29-1; DNA: TGCAGCGTTGCCGGGACAGGGGGAGGCACAGATACGCAGTATTTT; CDR3: CSVAGTGGGTDTQYF
D: TRBD1; J: TRBJ2-4; size: few; V: TRBV7-9; DNA: TGTGCCAGCAGCTTAGAAGGGGGCGCATCCAAAAACATTCAGTACTTC; CDR3: CASSLEGGASKNIQYF
D: NA; J: TRBJ1-1; size: NA; V: TRBV11-2; DNA: TGTGCCAGCAGCTTTACGTGGGCGACTGAAGCTTTCTTT; CDR3: CASSFTWATEAFF